One and the same sample provided the 21 T cell receptor beta chains below, sequenced in a study of OX40 agonist ivuxolimab in advanced cancers. Measured with immunoSEQ multiplex PCR; TCRdb has only the in-frame clones, and not every one. The sample lists tens of thousands of clones; about 85% were seen once. This specimen was CD4+ or CD8+ T cells sorted from blood, taken in a trial of the OX40 agonist ivuxolimab. The source is an adult with an advanced solid tumor such as melanoma, head and neck, liver or kidney cancer.

This clone has more than one count but fewer than ten. The V call is TRBV5-1, the J call TRBJ1-1; the D gene is possibly TRBD1 (5 bases). The CDR3 covers 11 residues. V dropped 4 bases and J dropped 9 bases, with 10 bases sitting between them. From germline, CDR1 is SGHRS and CDR2 YFSETQ. CDR3 nucleotide sequence: TGCGCCAGCAGCCTAGACAGCCAAGCTTTCTTT. Protein: CASSLDSQAFF.

As to this clone: One end of the junction varies from germline; a read error may be responsible. V and J are TRBV7-9 and TRBJ2-2; tentatively, D is TRBD2 (5 bases). The CDR3 is 14 amino acids. In germline, CDR1 is SEHNR, CDR2 FQNEAQ (reference sequence). CDR3 residues: CASRLASNTGELFF. As DNA, the CDR3 is TGTGCCAGCAGATTAGCGTCGAACACCGGGGAGCTGTTTTTT.

This CDR3 reads CASGSSGASTDTQYF. CDR3 in DNA: TGTGCCAGCGGGTCTAGCGGGGCTAGCACAGATACGCAGTATTTT. V is TRBV27 and J is TRBJ2-3; 9 bases match TRBD2. The CDR3 runs to 15 residues. Trimming took 8 bases from V and 0 from J; bases not matched to a gene: 6. Germline V lookup: CDR1 MNHEY, CDR2 SMNVEV (reference sequence).

The V call is TRBV10-3, the J call TRBJ2-2, with D unresolved. The CDR3 length is 12 residues. CDR1 and CDR2 (germline): ENHRY, SYGVKD. The ends were cut back, 8 bases at V and 1 base at J, with 5 bases in the middle. The CDR3 sequence is CAIGQNTGELFF. In DNA, the CDR3 is TGTGCCATCGGGCAGAACACCGGGGAGCTGTTTTTT.

The V call is TRBV28, the J call TRBJ2-2; possibly TRBD1 for D (5 bases). This CDR3 is 17 amino acids long. V lost 6 bases and J lost 0, with 17 bases in between. The germline V gene has CDR1 MDHEN and CDR2 SYDVKM. This chain's CDR3 is CASRPRPRRANTGELFF. CDR3 nucleotides: TGTGCCAGCAGGCCCCGTCCCCGCAGGGCGAACACCGGGGAGCTGTTTTTT. Full variable domain (outside the CDR3, taken from reference TRBV28 and TRBJ2-2): DVKVTQSSRYLVKRTGEKVFLECVQDMDHENMFWYRQDPGLGLRLIYFSYDVKMKEKGDIPEGYSVSREKKERFSLILESASTNQTSMYLCASRPRPRRANTGELFFGEGSRLTVL.

This chain joins TRBV19 and TRBJ2-3; TRBD2 might be the D (6 bases). The CDR3 totals 15 residues. Germline lookup yields CDR1 LNHDA and CDR2 SQIVND (reference sequence). Between the trimmed V and J ends, which lost 0 bases and 4 bases, there was a span of 11 bases. Here the CDR3 reads CASSIDSASADTQYF. The CDR3 nucleotides are TGTGCCAGTAGTATAGATTCTGCTAGCGCAGATACGCAGTATTTT. The full variable domain, its missing parts supplied by reference TRBV19 and TRBJ2-3, is DGGITQSPKYLFRKEGQNVTLSCEQNLNHDAMYWYRQDPGQGLRLIYYSQIVNDFQKGDIAEGYSVSREKKESFPLTVTSAQKNPTAFYLCASSIDSASADTQYFGPGTRLTVL.

This chain joins TRBV4-2 and TRBJ1-4, with D unresolved. Deletions cut 0 bases from V and 3 bases from J, with 8 bases between. This CDR3 region has 15 residues. CDR1 and CDR2 from the germline V gene are LGHNA and YNFKEQ. CDR3 DNA sequence: TGTGCCAGCAGCCAAGATCTACAGCCTAATGAAAAACTGTTTTTT. Its translation: CASSQDLQPNEKLFF.

Details on this clone: The identical CDR3 is also encoded by other nucleotide sequences in the sample. The gene calls are TRBV6-5 and TRBJ2-2; D not resolved. Germline CDR1 is MNHEY and CDR2 is SVGAGI. This CDR3 spans 14 amino acids. The V gene lost 2 bases and the J gene lost 5 bases, with 9 bases spanning the gap. This chain's CDR3 is CASSYGLGTGELFF. CDR3 nucleotides: TGTGCCAGCAGTTACGGGCTTGGGACCGGGGAGCTGTTTTTT.

The chain recombines TRBV11-2 with TRBJ2-7; D perhaps matches TRBD1 (6 bases). The CDR3 runs to 15 residues. The V gene's germline CDR1 is SGHAT and CDR2 FQNNGV. Trimming took 6 bases from V and 0 from J, leaving 15 bases between them. As DNA, the CDR3 is TGTGCCAGCAGTCCACTGACAGGAGGCTCCTACGAGCAGTACTTC. Translation: CASSPLTGGSYEQYF. The full variable domain, its missing parts supplied by reference TRBV11-2 and TRBJ2-7, is EAGVAQSPRYKIIEKRQSVAFWCNPISGHATLYWYQQILGQGPKLLIQFQNNGVVDDSQLPKDRFSAERLKGVDSTLKIQPAKLEDSAVYLCASSPLTGGSYEQYFGPGTRLTVT.

This rearrangement joins TRBV11-3 to TRBJ2-3; possible D gene TRBD2, 5 bases. Germline CDR1 and CDR2: SGHNT and YENEEA. This CDR3 comprises 14 residues. V lost 1 base to trimming and J lost 0 bases, with 5 bases between them. The CDR3: CASSLVASTDTQYF. Written as DNA, the CDR3 is TGTGCCAGCAGCTTAGTAGCGAGCACAGATACGCAGTATTTT.

In DNA form, the CDR3 reads TGTGCCAGCAGTTACGTCCAAGATCGCTCACCCCTCCACTTT. It translates to CASSYVQDRSPLHF. The rearrangement uses TRBV6-6 and TRBJ1-6; D unresolved. This CDR3 region has 14 residues. The V gene lost 2 bases and the J gene lost 10 bases, with 12 bases spanning the gap. Germline CDR1 reads MNHNY; CDR2 reads SVGAGI (reference sequence).

The chain recombines TRBV5-6 with TRBJ2-1, with a possible D match to TRBD1 (6 bases). The V gene lost 3 bases and the J gene lost 8 bases, with 18 bases spanning the gap. Germline V gene data show CDR1 as SGHDT and CDR2 as YYEEEE. This CDR3 has 15 residues. The DNA for the CDR3 is TGTGCCAGCAGCTCTTCGGACAGTAGCAGGGATGAGCAGTTCTTC. This encodes CASSSSDSSRDEQFF.

This clone appeared a few times. This chain joins TRBV6-1 and TRBJ2-1; TRBD1 matches 7 bases. J lost 5 bases, V lost 5 bases, and 6 bases had no gene match. Germline V CDR1 and CDR2: MNHNS, SASEGT. The CDR3 runs to 14 residues. The CDR3 spells CASSPPDRDNEQFF. The DNA of the CDR3 is TGTGCCAGCAGTCCTCCTGACAGGGACAATGAGCAGTTCTTC.

The V and J genes are TRBV9 and TRBJ2-3; D possibly uses TRBD1 or TRBD2 (6 bases each). CDR1 is SGDLS and CDR2 is YYNGEE in the germline V gene. This CDR3 spans 16 amino acids. Trimming left V 4 bases short and J 2 bases short, with 17 bases between. Here the CDR3 DNA reads TGTGCCAGCAGCCCCTTACAGGGAGGTGCCACAGATACGCAGTATTTT. Its protein is CASSPLQGGATDTQYF.

CDR3 coding DNA: TGTGCCAGCAGCCCCACCGCGACTAGTCGCCACGGTACGCAGTATTTT. Amino acids: CASSPTATSRHGTQYF. The chain carries TRBV7-3 and TRBJ2-3; tentative D call: TRBD2 (6 bases). The CDR3 length is 16 residues. Germline V CDR1 and CDR2: SGHTA, FQGTGA. Trimming removed 5 bases at V and 8 bases at J, with 23 bases between. Full variable domain (rest looked up from reference TRBV7-3 and TRBJ2-3): GAGVSQTPSNKVTEKGKYVELRCDPISGHTALYWYRQSLGQGPEFLIYFQGTGAADDSGLPNDRFFAVRPEGSVSTLKIQRTERGDSAVYLCASSPTATSRHGTQYFGPGTRLTVL.

This chain joins TRBV4-1 and TRBJ1-6, with D unclear. Looked up from germline, CDR1 is MGHRA and CDR2 is YSYEKL. V was clipped by 2 bases and J by 8 bases, with 10 bases between them. This CDR3 has 14 residues. The CDR3 bases are TGCGCCAGCAGCCAACCTCTTAGTGATTCACCCCTCCACTTT. Protein product: CASSQPLSDSPLHF.

The chain combines TRBV19 with TRBJ2-7; no clear D gene. Germline V CDR1 and CDR2: LNHDA, SQIVND (reference sequence). The CDR3 has 13 residues. Trimming removed 3 bases at V and 2 bases at J, with 8 bases between. The CDR3 region is CASSMGSPYEQYF. DNA for the CDR3: TGTGCCAGTAGTATGGGCAGCCCCTACGAGCAGTACTTC.

On this clone: One end of the junction does not line up with germline, which may come from a read error. This chain joins TRBV27 and TRBJ2-7; D uncertain. CDR3 length: 13 amino acids. Per germline, CDR1 MNHEY and CDR2 SMNVEV (reference sequence). The CDR3 DNA reads TGTGCCAGCAGTTTGAACCAAGACGACACGCACCTCTTC. Translating it yields CASSLNQDDTHLF.

The chain has TRBV7-2 and TRBJ2-3, with D perhaps TRBD2 (5 bases). The CDR3 is 16 amino acids. V lost 7 bases, J lost 6 bases, and 23 bases lay in between. Germline values: CDR1 SGHTA, CDR2 FQGNSA. CDR3 in DNA: TGTGCCAGCACAGAAGCGGCCACCGGTACGGGGGATACGCAGTATTTT. This codes for CASTEAATGTGDTQYF.

The chain couples TRBV9 to TRBJ2-3; 15 bases are a match to TRBD2. Germline lookup yields CDR1 SGDLS and CDR2 YYNGEE. V gave up 3 bases and J gave up 2 bases; unmatched junction bases: 4. The CDR3 consists of 17 residues. Written as DNA, the CDR3 is TGTGCCAGCAGCGCCCGGACTAGCGGGAGGGTCACAGATACGCAGTATTTT. This encodes CASSARTSGRVTDTQYF.

CDR3 protein: CASSQVREHTEAFF. The CDR3 DNA is TGTGCCAGCAGCCAAGTCAGGGAACACACTGAAGCTTTCTTT. The chain joins TRBV4-2 to TRBJ1-1; maybe TRBD1 (5 bases). Germline V CDR1 and CDR2: LGHNA, YNFKEQ. The CDR3 consists of 14 residues. Trimming took off 1 base at V and 3 bases at J, with 9 bases between the two ends.